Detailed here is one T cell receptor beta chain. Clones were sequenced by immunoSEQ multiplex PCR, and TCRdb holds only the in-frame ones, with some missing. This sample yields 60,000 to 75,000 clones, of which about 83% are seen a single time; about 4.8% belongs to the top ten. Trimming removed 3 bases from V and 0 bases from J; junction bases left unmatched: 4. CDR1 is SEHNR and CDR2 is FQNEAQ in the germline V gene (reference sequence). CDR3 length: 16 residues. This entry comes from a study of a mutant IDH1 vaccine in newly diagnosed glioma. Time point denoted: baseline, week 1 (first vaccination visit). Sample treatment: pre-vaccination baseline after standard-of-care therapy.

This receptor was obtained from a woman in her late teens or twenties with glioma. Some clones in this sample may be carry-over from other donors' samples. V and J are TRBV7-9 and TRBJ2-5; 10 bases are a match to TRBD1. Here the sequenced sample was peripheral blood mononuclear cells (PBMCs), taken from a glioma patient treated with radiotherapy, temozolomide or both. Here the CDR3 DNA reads TGTGCCAGCAGCTTGTGGACAGGGGGGTACCAAGAGACCCAGTACTTC. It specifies CASSLWTGGYQETQYF.